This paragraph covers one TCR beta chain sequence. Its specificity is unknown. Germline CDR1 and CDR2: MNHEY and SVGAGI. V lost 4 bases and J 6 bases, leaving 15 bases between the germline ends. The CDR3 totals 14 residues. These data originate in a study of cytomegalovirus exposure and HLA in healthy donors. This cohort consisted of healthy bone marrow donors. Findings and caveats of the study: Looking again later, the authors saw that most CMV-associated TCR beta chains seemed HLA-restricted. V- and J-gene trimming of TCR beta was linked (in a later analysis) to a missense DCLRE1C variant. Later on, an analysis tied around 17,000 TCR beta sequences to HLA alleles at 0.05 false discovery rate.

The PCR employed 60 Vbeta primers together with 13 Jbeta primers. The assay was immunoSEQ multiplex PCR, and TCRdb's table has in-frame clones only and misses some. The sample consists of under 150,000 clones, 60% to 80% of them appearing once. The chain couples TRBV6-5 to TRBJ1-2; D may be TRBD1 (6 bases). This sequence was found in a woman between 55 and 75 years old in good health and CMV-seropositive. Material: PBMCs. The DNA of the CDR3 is TGTGCCAGCAGTTTCCAACGACAGGCGAATGGCTACACCTTC. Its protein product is CASSFQRQANGYTF.